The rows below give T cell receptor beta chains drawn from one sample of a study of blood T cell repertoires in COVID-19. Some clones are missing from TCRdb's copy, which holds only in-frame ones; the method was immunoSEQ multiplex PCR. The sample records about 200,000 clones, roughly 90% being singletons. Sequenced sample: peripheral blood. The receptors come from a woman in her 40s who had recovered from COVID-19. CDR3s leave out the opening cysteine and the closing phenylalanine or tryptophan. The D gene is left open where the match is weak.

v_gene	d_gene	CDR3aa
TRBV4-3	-	ASSQDSGSSYNEQF
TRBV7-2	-	ASSLGPPGAGGYT
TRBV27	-	ASSLSGSSSNTQY
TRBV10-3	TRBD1	ATTGGVYGYT
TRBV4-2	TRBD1	ASSQQGASTDTQY
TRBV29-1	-	SSVQGWNTEAF
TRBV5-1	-	ASSVDTYEQY
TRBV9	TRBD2	ASSTSGSADTQY
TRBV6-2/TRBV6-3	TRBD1	ASSFRGQYEQY
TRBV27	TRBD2	ASRRGGGPLSEQY
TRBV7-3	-	ASSWGLLNTDTQY
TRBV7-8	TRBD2	ASSLGFRGRTSGSYEQY
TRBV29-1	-	SGTEMNTEAF
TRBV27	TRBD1	ASSPPGQGVNEQF
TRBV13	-	ASSVGRGGYT
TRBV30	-	AWSVAEKLF
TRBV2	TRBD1	ATELGQLNTEAF
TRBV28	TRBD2	ASSPAGTSGRNEQF
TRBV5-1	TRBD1	ASTSEGQGYTGELF
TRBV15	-	ATSRGVTTGIKETQY
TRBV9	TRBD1	ASSQHSTGLSGNTIY
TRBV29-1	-	SISPGISSDTGELF
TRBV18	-	ASSPRTDSYGYT
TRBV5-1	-	ASSESSYEQY
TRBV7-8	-	ASSLITDAYTGELF
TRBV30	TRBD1	AWRRTGYGEQF
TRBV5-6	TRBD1	ASSFGTDGETEAF
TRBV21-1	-	ASSKGLGLAFEQY
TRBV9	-	ASSVNSLTTYNEQF
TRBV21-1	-	ASLTGGSEKLF
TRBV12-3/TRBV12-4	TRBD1	ASSIDRGTEAF
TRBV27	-	ASRTNLYTQY
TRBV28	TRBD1	ASSYRRDRGRHGYT
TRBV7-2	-	ASSLIYNEQF
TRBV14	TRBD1	ASSRDRGFGYT
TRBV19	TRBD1	ASRDRDFGQPQH
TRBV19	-	ASTGGLRSSKQF
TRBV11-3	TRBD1	ASSLGGQGNTEAF
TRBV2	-	ASSELGPRQETQY
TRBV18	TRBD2	ASSPFRGGSSYEQY
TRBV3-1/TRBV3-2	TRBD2	ASSQATYLAGGGREQY
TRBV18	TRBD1	ASSPTGVDSPLH
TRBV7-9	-	ASDTGVISYNEQF
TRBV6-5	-	ASSYRTRQETQY
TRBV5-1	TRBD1	ASSVTGQGTEKLF
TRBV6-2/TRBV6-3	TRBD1	ASSLLWFSNRGRGLEQY
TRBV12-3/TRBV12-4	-	ASSSQVYEQF
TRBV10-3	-	AISVSATNEKLF
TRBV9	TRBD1	ASSGRRDSSTDTQY
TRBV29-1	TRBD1	SVDTGGAYGYT
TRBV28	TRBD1	ASSAGQYGYT
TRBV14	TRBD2	ASSRKTSGSAYSYEQY
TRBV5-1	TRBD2	ASSTTSGSSVNEQF